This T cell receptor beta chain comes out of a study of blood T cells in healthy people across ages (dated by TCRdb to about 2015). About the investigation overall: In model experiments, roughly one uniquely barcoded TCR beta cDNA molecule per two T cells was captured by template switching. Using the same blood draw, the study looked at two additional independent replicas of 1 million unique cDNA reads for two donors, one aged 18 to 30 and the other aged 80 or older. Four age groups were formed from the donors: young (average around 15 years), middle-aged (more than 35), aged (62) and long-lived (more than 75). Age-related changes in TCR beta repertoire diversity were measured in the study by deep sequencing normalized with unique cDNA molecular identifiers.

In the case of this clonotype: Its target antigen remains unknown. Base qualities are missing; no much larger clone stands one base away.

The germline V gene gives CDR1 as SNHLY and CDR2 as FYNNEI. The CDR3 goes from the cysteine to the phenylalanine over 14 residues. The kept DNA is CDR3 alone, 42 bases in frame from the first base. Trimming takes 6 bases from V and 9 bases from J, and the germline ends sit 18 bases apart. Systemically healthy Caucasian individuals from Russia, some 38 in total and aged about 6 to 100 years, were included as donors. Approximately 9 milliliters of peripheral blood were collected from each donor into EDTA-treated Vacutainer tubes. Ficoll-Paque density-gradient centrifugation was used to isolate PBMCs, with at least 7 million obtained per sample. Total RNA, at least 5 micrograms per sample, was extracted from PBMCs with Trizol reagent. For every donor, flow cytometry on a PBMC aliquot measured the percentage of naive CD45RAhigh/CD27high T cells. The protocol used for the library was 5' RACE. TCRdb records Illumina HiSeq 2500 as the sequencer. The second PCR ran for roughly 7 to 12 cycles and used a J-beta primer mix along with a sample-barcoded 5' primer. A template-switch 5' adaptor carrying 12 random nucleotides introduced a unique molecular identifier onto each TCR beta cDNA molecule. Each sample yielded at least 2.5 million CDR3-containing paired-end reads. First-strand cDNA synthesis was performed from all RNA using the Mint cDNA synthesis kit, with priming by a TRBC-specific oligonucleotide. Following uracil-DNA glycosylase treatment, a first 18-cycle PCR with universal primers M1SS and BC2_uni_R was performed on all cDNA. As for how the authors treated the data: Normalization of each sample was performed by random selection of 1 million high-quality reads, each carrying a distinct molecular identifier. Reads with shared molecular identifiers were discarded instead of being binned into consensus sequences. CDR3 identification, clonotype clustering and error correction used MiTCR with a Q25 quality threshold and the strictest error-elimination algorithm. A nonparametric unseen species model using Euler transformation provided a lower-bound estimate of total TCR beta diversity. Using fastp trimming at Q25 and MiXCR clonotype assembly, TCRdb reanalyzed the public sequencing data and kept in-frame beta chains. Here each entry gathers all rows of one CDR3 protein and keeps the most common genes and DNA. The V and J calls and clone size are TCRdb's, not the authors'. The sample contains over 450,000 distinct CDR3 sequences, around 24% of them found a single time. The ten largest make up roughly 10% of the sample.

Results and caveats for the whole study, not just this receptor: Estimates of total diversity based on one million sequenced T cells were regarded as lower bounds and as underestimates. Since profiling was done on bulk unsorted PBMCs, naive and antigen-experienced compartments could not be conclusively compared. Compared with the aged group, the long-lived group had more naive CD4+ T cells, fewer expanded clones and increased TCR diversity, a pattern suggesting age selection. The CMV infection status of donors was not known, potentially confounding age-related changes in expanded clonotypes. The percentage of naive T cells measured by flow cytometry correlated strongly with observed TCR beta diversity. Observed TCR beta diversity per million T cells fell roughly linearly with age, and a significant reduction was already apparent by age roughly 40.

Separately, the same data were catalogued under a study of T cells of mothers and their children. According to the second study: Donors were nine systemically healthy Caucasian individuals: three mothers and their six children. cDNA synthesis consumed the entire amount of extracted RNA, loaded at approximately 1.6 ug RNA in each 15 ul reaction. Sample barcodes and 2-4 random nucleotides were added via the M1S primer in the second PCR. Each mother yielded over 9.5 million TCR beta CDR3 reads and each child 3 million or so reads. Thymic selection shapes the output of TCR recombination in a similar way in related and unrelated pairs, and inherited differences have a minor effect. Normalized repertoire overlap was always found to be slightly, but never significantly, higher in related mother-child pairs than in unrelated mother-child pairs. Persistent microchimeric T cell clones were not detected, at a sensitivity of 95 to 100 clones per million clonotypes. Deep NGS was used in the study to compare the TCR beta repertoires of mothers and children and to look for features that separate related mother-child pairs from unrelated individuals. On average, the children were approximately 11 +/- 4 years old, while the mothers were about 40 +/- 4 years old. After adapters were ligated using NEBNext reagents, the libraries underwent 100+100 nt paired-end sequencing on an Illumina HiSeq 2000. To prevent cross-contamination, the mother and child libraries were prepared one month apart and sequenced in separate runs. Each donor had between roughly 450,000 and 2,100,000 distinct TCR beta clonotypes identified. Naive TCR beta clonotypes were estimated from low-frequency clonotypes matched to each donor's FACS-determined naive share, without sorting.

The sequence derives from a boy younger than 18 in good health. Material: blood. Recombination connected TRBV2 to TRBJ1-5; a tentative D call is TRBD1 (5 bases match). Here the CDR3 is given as CASRSGWPGGPQHF. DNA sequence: TGTGCCAGCAGGTCAGGGTGGCCTGGGGGGCCCCAGCATTTT.